This T cell receptor beta chain was captured by sequencing in a study of blood T cells in healthy people across ages (dated by TCRdb to the mid-2010s). Study-wide context: Template switching captured roughly one uniquely barcoded TCR beta cDNA molecule per two T cells in model experiments. Age-related changes in TCR beta repertoire diversity were measured in the study by deep sequencing normalized with unique cDNA molecular identifiers. Donors were grouped into four age groups: young (average approximately 15 years), middle-aged (roughly 40), aged (around 60) and long-lived (over 80). To avoid experimental bias, donors of different ages were spread randomly across the sequencing lanes. Two additional independent replicas of 1 million unique cDNA reads from the same blood draw were analyzed for two donors (one aged 18 to 30 and one aged 80 or older).

From the cysteine up to the phenylalanine, the CDR3 has a length of 14 residues. The retained sequence is limited to the CDR3, 42 bases, with the frame set at the first base. Library prep was done by 5' RACE. Sequencing was carried out with an Illumina HiSeq 2500. A second PCR of about 7 to 12 cycles was performed with a sample-barcoded 5' primer and a J-beta primer mix. A unique molecular identifier was introduced onto each TCR beta cDNA molecule by a template-switch 5' adaptor carrying 12 random nucleotides. At least 2.5 million CDR3-containing paired-end reads were obtained from each sample. First-strand cDNA synthesis was performed from all RNA using the Mint cDNA synthesis kit, with priming by a TRBC-specific oligonucleotide. Following uracil-DNA glycosylase treatment, all cDNA underwent a first 18-cycle PCR with the universal primers M1SS and BC2_uni_R. On the authors' methods: Each sample was normalized by randomly selecting 1 million high-quality reads, each carrying a distinct molecular identifier. Reads with shared molecular identifiers were discarded instead of being binned into consensus sequences. MiTCR, with a Q25 quality threshold and the strictest error-elimination algorithm, was used for CDR3 identification, clonotype clustering and error correction. A nonparametric unseen species model using Euler transformation provided a lower-bound estimate of total TCR beta diversity. Clones were called with MiXCR by TCRdb after fastp trimmed the public reads at Q25, and only in-frame beta chains were retained. Each record represents a unique CDR3 protein, reported with the most common genes and DNA among its rows. Here the V and J calls rest on TCRdb's processing, not on the authors' analysis. Counted in this sample were about 720,000 distinct CDR3 sequences; about a fifth of them appeared once. About 20% of the sample is in the top ten clones.

The research as a whole found: Because profiling used bulk unsorted PBMCs, naive and antigen-experienced compartments could not be compared conclusively. Estimates of total diversity based on one million sequenced T cells were regarded as lower bounds and as underestimates. Because the CMV infection status of the donors was unknown, age-related changes in expanded clonotypes may potentially have been confounded. Observed TCR beta diversity per million T cells fell roughly linearly with age, and a significant reduction was already apparent by age approximately 41. The long-lived group showed more naive CD4+ T cells, fewer expanded clones and increased TCR diversity than the aged group, suggesting age selection. A strong correlation was found between observed TCR beta diversity and the percentage of naive T cells measured by flow cytometry.

On this clonotype: This clone's antigen is unknown. Base qualities are not at hand, and no much larger clone is one base apart.

Systemically healthy Caucasian individuals from Russia, some 40 in total and aged about 6 to 95 years, were included as donors. Each donor gave 8 to 10 milliliters of peripheral blood, collected into EDTA-treated Vacutainer tubes. Ficoll-Paque density-gradient centrifugation was used to isolate PBMCs, with at least 7 million per sample. Trizol reagent was used to extract total RNA from the PBMCs, yielding at least 6 micrograms per sample. The percentages of naive CD45RAhigh/CD27high T cells were determined by flow cytometry on a PBMC aliquot from every donor. The receptor comes from a man between 65 and 80 years old in good health. The sequence is built from TRBV12-3 or TRBV12-4 and TRBJ2-5; the best D guess is TRBD1, with 7 bases matching. The J call may be wrong; the DNA end is better matched by TRBJ2-7. The sample consisted of blood. At the DNA level, the sequence is TGTGCCAGCAGCAACAGGGGAGGATGGGACGAGCAGTACTTC. This codes for CASSNRGGWDEQYF.